The 26 T cell receptor beta chains listed next were all sequenced from one sample in a study of graft-versus-host responses after intestinal transplantation. These receptors are not linked to any known antigen. Repertoires were generated with immunoSEQ multiplex PCR, while TCRdb's copy carries only in-frame clones and drops some. The sample lists 80,000 to 95,000 clones; roughly 91% were seen once. The starting material was unstimulated CD8+ T cells sorted from spleen or lymph node cells, obtained before intestinal transplant. Receptors originate from a human donor who received an intestinal transplant.

The V gene is TRBV4-1, the J gene TRBJ2-2; D gene ambiguous. V shed 3 bases and J shed 8 bases, with 7 bases lying between them. From germline, CDR1 is MGHRA and CDR2 YSYEKL. The CDR3 has 12 amino acids. CDR3 in amino acids: CASSHQAGELFF. As DNA, the CDR3 is TGCGCCAGCAGCCACCAGGCGGGGGAGCTGTTTTTT.

The rearrangement uses TRBV4-3 and TRBJ1-1, with D tentatively TRBD1 (6 bases). This CDR3 comprises 17 residues. Germline-derived CDR1 and CDR2 are LGHNA and YSLEER. V lost 0 bases to trimming and J lost 0 bases, with 14 bases between them. For the CDR3, the DNA is TGCGCCAGCAGCCAAGATTTCCGTACAGGGCTGAACACTGAAGCTTTCTTT. It encodes CASSQDFRTGLNTEAFF.

The chain combines TRBV30 with TRBJ2-1; D is perhaps TRBD2 (5 bases). Germline loops: CDR1 GTSNPN, CDR2 SVGIG (reference sequence). Between the trimmed V and J ends, which lost 5 bases and 7 bases, there was a span of 9 bases. The CDR3 has 11 amino acids. CDR3 in amino acids: CAWEGANEQFF. For the CDR3, the DNA is TGTGCCTGGGAGGGCGCTAATGAGCAGTTCTTC.

The V call is TRBV14, the J call TRBJ2-1; 7 bases are a match to TRBD2. CDR3 length: 18 amino acids. V shed 1 base, J shed 3 bases, and the junction held 12 bases outside the gene matches. Germline V lookup: CDR1 SGHDN, CDR2 FVKESK. CDR3 sequence: CASSQGRIGGGYYNEQFF. The CDR3 DNA reads as TGTGCCAGCAGCCAAGGGAGGATTGGGGGGGGTTACTACAATGAGCAGTTCTTC.

A note on this clone: The same CDR3 also results from other DNA sequences found in this sample. The chain links TRBV5-6 to TRBJ1-1; 7 nucleotides align to TRBD1. J lost 0 bases, V lost 1 base, and 9 bases had no gene match. CDR1 is SGHDT and CDR2 is YYEEEE in the germline V gene. This CDR3 is built from 17 residues. This CDR3 is CASSLIRGQAMNTEAFF. In DNA form, the CDR3 reads TGTGCCAGCAGCTTGATCCGAGGACAGGCCATGAACACTGAAGCTTTCTTT.

V and J are TRBV4-3 and TRBJ2-2, with 12 bases that match TRBD1. V gave up 2 bases and J gave up 7 bases; unmatched junction bases: 11. The CDR3 is made up of 18 amino acids. Germline V gene data show CDR1 as LGHNA and CDR2 as YSLEER. The DNA of the CDR3 is TGCGCCAGCAGCCAATTTGCCGGGACAGGGGGCCGGAACGGGGAGCTGTTTTTT. As protein: CASSQFAGTGGRNGELFF.

The chain recombines TRBV30 with TRBJ1-3; 7 nucleotides line up with TRBD1. Trimming removed 5 bases from V and 2 bases from J; junction bases left unmatched: 3. The length of the CDR3 is 13 residues. The V gene's germline CDR1 is GTSNPN and CDR2 SVGIG (reference sequence). The CDR3 DNA reads TGTGCCTGGTTAGGACAGGCTGGAAACACCATATATTTT. Amino acids: CAWLGQAGNTIYF.

This chain connects TRBV27 to TRBJ2-1; D might be TRBD2 (7 bases). The CDR3 loop spans 18 amino acids. Trimming took 3 bases from V and 4 from J, leaving 22 bases between them. The germline CDR1 and CDR2 sequences are MNHEY and SMNVEV (reference sequence). The chain's CDR3 is CASSFDGLQGGRYNEQFF. The CDR3 bases are TGTGCCAGCAGTTTTGATGGACTACAGGGAGGGAGGTACAATGAGCAGTTCTTC.

The chain couples TRBV5-8 to TRBJ1-4; 7 bases fit TRBD1. The junction had 3 bases not matched to a gene; V was cut back by 5 bases and J by 2 bases. The V gene's germline CDR1 is SGHTS and CDR2 YDEGEE. CDR3 length: 14 residues. CDR3 DNA: TGTGCCAGCAGGTCGGGACAGACTAATGAAAAACTGTTTTTT. This codes for CASRSGQTNEKLFF.

The chain couples TRBV29-1 to TRBJ1-4; D is possibly TRBD1 (5 bases). Trimming pared 8 bases from V and 5 bases from J, leaving 12 bases between. Germline lookup yields CDR1 SQVTM and CDR2 ANQGSEA. This CDR3 has 12 amino acids. The CDR3 coding sequence is TGCAGCAGTGACAGAGAAAATGAAAAACTGTTTTTT. It yields the protein CSSDRENEKLFF.

J is TRBJ2-7 and V is TRBV5-8; possible D gene TRBD1, 6 bases. Germline V lookup: CDR1 SGHTS, CDR2 YDEGEE. The CDR3 has 14 amino acids. V was shortened by 2 bases and J by 0 bases, with 9 bases between the two germline ends. The CDR3 DNA is TGTGCCAGCAGCTTCACAGGGAGCTCCTACGAGCAGTACTTC. Protein product: CASSFTGSSYEQYF. Full variable domain (outside the CDR3, taken from reference TRBV5-8 and TRBJ2-7): EAGVTQSPTHLIKTRGQQATLRCSPISGHTSVYWYQQALGLGLQFLLWYDEGEERNRGNFPPRFSGRQFPNYSSELNVNALELEDSALYLCASSFTGSSYEQYFGPGTRLTVT.

This chain uses TRBV10-3 with TRBJ2-4; 7 nucleotides align to TRBD1. V was pared by 8 bases and J by 8 bases, with 3 bases of the junction left unmatched. Per the germline V gene, CDR1 is ENHRY and CDR2 is SYGVKD. The CDR3 is made up of 11 amino acids. The CDR3 DNA reads TGTGCCATCGGCCAGGGGGACATTCAGTACTTC. Translating it yields CAIGQGDIQYF.

The rearrangement joins TRBV7-9 to TRBJ1-3; no firm D call. CDR3 length: 14 residues. Germline CDR1 reads SEHNR; CDR2 reads FQNEAQ (reference sequence). The ends were cut back, 1 base at V and 0 bases at J, with 4 bases in the middle. CDR3 residues: CASSLVDSGNTIYF. The CDR3 DNA reads as TGTGCCAGCAGCTTAGTAGACTCTGGAAACACCATATATTTT.

The V and J genes are TRBV5-4 and TRBJ1-1; the D gene is possibly TRBD1 (5 bases). The CDR3 length is 13 residues. Trimming left V 3 bases short and J 8 bases short, with 14 bases between. The germline V gene encodes CDR1 SGHNT and CDR2 YYREEE (reference sequence). The CDR3 sequence: CASSSGVSGEAFF. The CDR3 nucleotides read TGTGCCAGCAGCTCGGGGGTGTCAGGCGAAGCTTTCTTT. Full variable domain (remainder filled in from reference TRBV5-4 and TRBJ1-1): ETGVTQSPTHLIKTRGQQVTLRCSSQSGHNTVSWYQQALGQGPQFIFQYYREEENGRGNFPPRFSGLQFPNYSSELNVNALELDDSALYLCASSSGVSGEAFFGQGTRLTVV.

This clone was detected only once. CDR3 coding DNA: TGTGCCAGCAGCGGGGGCGGCTACACCTTC. This encodes CASSGGGYTF. V is TRBV9 and J is TRBJ1-2; tentatively, D is TRBD1 (5 bases). In germline, CDR1 is SGDLS, CDR2 YYNGEE. This CDR3 has 10 amino acids. Trimming removed 3 bases at V and 8 bases at J, with 5 bases between.

This chain joins TRBV21-1 and TRBJ1-5; the table's TRBD1 call for D was not verified on the DNA. TRBV21-1 is recorded as a pseudogene. This CDR3 region has 19 residues. The CDR3 sequence is CASSNLISLGPGANQPQHF. CDR3 in DNA: TGTGCCAGCAGCAATTTAATCTCGTTGGGCCCCGGCGCAAATCAGCCCCAGCATTTT.

For the CDR3, the DNA is TGTGCCAGCAGCTTCGGGCTCACAGGGGAAGGAGAGACCCAGTACTTC. This codes for CASSFGLTGEGETQYF. V gene TRBV7-9 combines with J gene TRBJ2-5; 7 bases line up with TRBD1. The germline V gene encodes CDR1 SEHNR and CDR2 FQNEAQ (reference sequence). This CDR3 has 16 residues. The V segment lost 3 bases and the J segment 4 bases; nucleotides outside the gene matches: 11.

This chain uses TRBV7-9 with TRBJ2-3; 9 bases agree with TRBD1. The length of the CDR3 is 14 residues. After removal of 5 bases from V and 9 bases from J, the junction contained 9 bases not matched to a gene. Germline assignment: CDR1 SEHNR and CDR2 FQNEAQ (reference sequence). The CDR3 sequence is CASSRGTGLLTQYF. The CDR3 DNA follows: TGTGCCAGCAGCCGAGGGACAGGGCTCCTCACGCAGTATTTT. Looking up the rest from reference TRBV7-9 and TRBJ2-3 gives the full variable domain: DTGVSQNPRHKITKRGQNVTFRCDPISEHNRLYWYRQTLGQGPEFLTYFQNEAQLEKSRLLSDRFSAERPKGSFSTLEIQRTEQGDSAMYLCASSRGTGLLTQYFGPGTRLTVL.

The rearrangement uses TRBV5-1 and TRBJ2-3, with a weak D call TRBD2 (5 bases). Germline-derived CDR1 and CDR2 are SGHRS and YFSETQ. This CDR3 comprises 14 residues. Trimming removed 0 bases at V and 6 bases at J, with 11 bases between. CDR3 residues: CASSLDLRADTQYF. DNA of the CDR3: TGCGCCAGCAGCTTGGATCTGAGGGCGGATACGCAGTATTTT.

The chain employs TRBV21-1 and TRBJ2-7; TRBD2 is the table's D call and was not checked against the DNA. TRBV21-1 is labeled a pseudogene. The CDR3 contains 15 residues. CDR3 DNA: TGTGCCAGCAGCAAATTCCGGTTCCCCCCGAGCGAGCAGTACTTC. It is translated as CASSKFRFPPSEQYF.

This clone appeared a single time. The rearrangement links TRBV9 to TRBJ1-3, with 8 positions matching TRBD1. Per the germline V gene, CDR1 is SGDLS and CDR2 is YYNGEE. The CDR3 is made up of 17 amino acids. With V trimmed by 0 bases and J by 0 bases, 5 bases remained unmatched. CDR3 in amino acids: CASSVEGQGNSGNTIYF. The CDR3, as DNA: TGTGCCAGCAGCGTAGAAGGACAGGGTAACTCTGGAAACACCATATATTTT.

This clone was seen only a few times. This chain connects TRBV2 to TRBJ2-7; D is ambiguous. V was clipped by 3 bases and J by 0 bases, with 12 bases between them. The germline V gene has CDR1 SNHLY and CDR2 FYNNEI. The CDR3 consists of 15 residues. In nucleotides, the CDR3 is TGTGCCAGCAGTGACAATCCTACAGTCTCCTACGAGCAGTACTTC. Its translation: CASSDNPTVSYEQYF.

V gene TRBV19 combines with J gene TRBJ1-2; maybe TRBD1 (6 bases). Germline CDR1 is LNHDA and CDR2 is SQIVND (reference sequence). Trimming took 4 bases from V and 6 from J, leaving 15 bases between them. This CDR3 comprises 14 residues. The CDR3 coding sequence is TGTGCCAGTAGTACAACTCTGCCAGGGGATGGCTACACCTTC. Encoded protein: CASSTTLPGDGYTF. Variable domain in full (rest from reference TRBV19 and TRBJ1-2): DGGITQSPKYLFRKEGQNVTLSCEQNLNHDAMYWYRQDPGQGLRLIYYSQIVNDFQKGDIAEGYSVSREKKESFPLTVTSAQKNPTAFYLCASSTTLPGDGYTFGSGTRLTVV.

J is TRBJ2-7 and V is TRBV30; D is possibly TRBD2 (5 bases). The CDR3 length is 14 residues. From germline, CDR1 is GTSNPN and CDR2 SVGIG (reference sequence). V lost 5 bases to trimming and J lost 2 bases, with 16 bases between them. The CDR3 is CAWCRGKAPYEQYF. CDR3 in DNA: TGTGCCTGGTGTCGGGGTAAGGCACCCTACGAGCAGTACTTC.

The chain couples TRBV15 to TRBJ2-7, with 7 nucleotides matching TRBD2. The CDR3 length is 15 residues. Germline CDR1 LNHNV, CDR2 YYDKDF (reference sequence). The ends lost 0 bases at V and 0 bases at J; junction bases unmatched: 2. CDR3 amino acids: CATSREGGSSYEQYF. Written as DNA, the CDR3 is TGTGCCACCAGCAGAGAGGGCGGGAGCTCCTACGAGCAGTACTTC.

Here the CDR3 reads CASSWRVQETQYF. The DNA for the CDR3 is TGTGCCAGCAGCTGGCGGGTCCAAGAGACCCAGTACTTC. The chain uses TRBV7-9 and TRBJ2-5, with TRBD2 as a possible D gene (5 bases). The CDR3 runs to 13 residues. Trimming shortened V by 4 bases and J by 1 base, and 7 bases separated the two germline ends. Germline V lookup: CDR1 SEHNR, CDR2 FQNEAQ (reference sequence).